This record concerns one T cell receptor beta chain sequence. The entry originates in a study of shared clonotypes between healthy human individuals. Data came from immunoSEQ multiplex PCR; TCRdb stores just in-frame clones and leaves some out. Among fewer than 850,000 clones, 55% to 75% were seen once, and the ten largest hold approximately 1.8%. The V and J ends lost 8 bases and 5 bases respectively, with 15 bases between them. This CDR3 has 14 residues. The germline V gene encodes CDR1 MNHEY and CDR2 SVGAGI. The sequence derives from a woman in her thirties in good health. Sequencing input: memory CD4+ T cells sorted from blood. Indicated subset: CD45RA-negative fraction. The chain is built from TRBV6-5 and TRBJ1-4, with D possibly TRBD1 on 5 matching bases. In nucleotides, the CDR3 is TGTGCCAGCTCCGTCATACAGGAGAATGAAAAACTGTTTTTT. Protein: CASSVIQENEKLFF.